These 22 T cell receptor beta chains share one sample of origin, sequenced in a study of neurological immune-mediated disorders. TCRdb processed the 5' RACE reads anew with MiXCR; each CDR3 protein has one entry. The sample carries roughly 50,000 distinct CDR3 sequences, approximately 12% recorded once. Sequencing was performed on PBMCs. Source of these receptors: a woman aged 60-70 years with HTLV-1-associated myelopathy (HAM/TSP).

This clonotype was counted many times. The CDR3 reads CASSSGLDFSYEQYF. CDR3 sequence (DNA): TGTGCCAGCAGCTCGGGACTTGACTTCTCCTACGAGCAGTACTTC. The genes are TRBV7-2 and TRBJ2-7, with D possibly TRBD2 on 6 matching bases. This CDR3 has 15 residues. Germline CDR1 SGHTA, CDR2 FQGNSA. Deletions cut 4 bases from V and 0 bases from J, with 13 bases between.

This clonotype was seen repeatedly, ten times or more. The rearrangement joins TRBV29-1 to TRBJ1-1; D ambiguous. Germline CDR1 SQVTM, CDR2 ANQGSEA. This CDR3 has 12 amino acids. CDR3 nucleotides: TGCGGCGCTGGCAGGCAGAACACTGAAGCTTTCTTT. Translated, it gives CGAGRQNTEAFF.

This clonotype was seen ten or more times. The genes are TRBV20-1 and TRBJ1-1, with D tentatively TRBD1 (5 bases). Germline CDR1 is DFQATT and CDR2 is SNEGSKA (reference sequence). This CDR3 contains 15 residues. V was shortened by 5 bases and J by 3 bases, with 19 bases between the two germline ends. CDR3 in DNA: TGCAGTGCTGACAACCCAGGGAGGGTGTACACTGAAGCTTTCTTT. The encoded protein is CSADNPGRVYTEAFF.

This clonotype was observed many times. V usage is TRBV10-3 and J usage is TRBJ1-5, with D maybe TRBD1 (6 bases). V lost 10 bases and J lost 0, with 13 bases in between. Per germline, CDR1 ENHRY and CDR2 SYGVKD. The CDR3 has 14 amino acids. CDR3 residues: CASRGGDSNQPQHF. The CDR3 DNA follows: TGTGCCAGCCGAGGGGGAGATAGCAATCAGCCCCAGCATTTT.

The chain uses TRBV18 and TRBJ2-7, with D perhaps assigned TRBD1 or TRBD2 (5 bases each). Trimming took off 0 bases at V and 0 bases at J, with 9 bases between the two ends. Germline CDR1 and CDR2: KGHSH and LQKENI. The length of the CDR3 is 15 residues. The CDR3 sequence is CASSPPAGGSYEQYF. The CDR3 DNA follows: TGTGCCAGCTCACCACCTGCTGGGGGCTCCTACGAGCAGTACTTC.

The chain joins TRBV28 to TRBJ2-7; 7 bases agree with TRBD1. CDR1 and CDR2 from the germline V gene are MDHEN and SYDVKM. The length of the CDR3 is 15 residues. The J segment lost 4 bases and the V segment lost 6 bases, leaving 12 bases of the junction unmatched. CDR3 sequence reads: CASSNTGTDSYEQYF. The CDR3 bases are TGTGCCAGCAGCAACACCGGGACAGACTCATACGAGCAGTACTTC.

This rearrangement joins TRBV3-1 to TRBJ2-2; D is ambiguous. Germline lookup yields CDR1 LGHDT and CDR2 YNNKEL (reference sequence). Trimming left V 4 bases short and J 5 bases short, with 8 bases between. The CDR3 has 13 amino acids. In nucleotides, the CDR3 is TGTGCCAGCAGCCCCTGGGTTACCGGGGAGCTGTTTTTT. Its translation is CASSPWVTGELFF.

The chain joins TRBV10-1 to TRBJ2-7, with D unresolved. The CDR3 sequence is 13 residues long. The V gene lost 4 bases and the J gene lost 3 bases, with 10 bases spanning the gap. The germline V gene has CDR1 WNHNN and CDR2 SYGVQD (reference sequence). The CDR3, as DNA: TGCGCCAGCAGTGTGAAGGTTGGCTACGAGCAGTACTTC. It is translated as CASSVKVGYEQYF.

In this sample, this clonotype turned up a few times. The chain recombines TRBV7-9 with TRBJ2-4; D unresolved. The CDR3 has 13 residues. Germline loops: CDR1 SEHNR, CDR2 FQNEAQ (reference sequence). Trimming stripped 6 bases from V and 0 bases from J, with 6 bases between. In DNA, the CDR3 is TGTGCCAGCAGTCAGATAGCCAAAAACATTCAGTACTTC. It encodes CASSQIAKNIQYF.

This clonotype was picked up many times. The chain links TRBV14 to TRBJ2-7, with 7 bases fitting TRBD2. Germline V gene sequence: CDR1 SGHDN, CDR2 FVKESK. CDR3 length equals 17 residues. Unmatched junction bases numbered 16, after V lost 1 base and J lost 7 bases. CDR3 DNA sequence: TGTGCCAGCAGCCAAGTAGGAGTCGCGGGAGCCCGTTGGGAGCAGTACTTC. It specifies CASSQVGVAGARWEQYF.

This clonotype was found many times. The V gene is TRBV5-5, the J gene TRBJ2-7, with 12 nucleotides matching TRBD1. Germline CDR1 is SGHKS and CDR2 is YYEKEE (reference sequence). The CDR3 sequence is 16 residues long. The junction had 2 bases not matched to a gene; V was cut back by 1 base and J by 0 bases. The CDR3 loop reads CASSLLGQGASYEQYF. Here the CDR3 DNA reads TGTGCCAGCAGCTTGCTGGGACAGGGGGCCTCCTACGAGCAGTACTTC.

This clonotype was seen at least ten times. The chain links TRBV5-1 to TRBJ2-2; D gene unclear. CDR1 is SGHRS, CDR2 YFSETQ, per germline. The CDR3 is 15 amino acids. Trimming stripped 1 base from V and 1 base from J, with 8 bases between. The CDR3 spells CASSLNGQNTGELFF. CDR3 sequence (DNA): TGCGCCAGCAGCTTGAACGGGCAGAACACCGGGGAGCTGTTTTTT.

This clonotype was observed at least ten times. V is TRBV28 and J is TRBJ2-1; the match to TRBD2 covers 7 bases. V gave up 7 bases and J gave up 0 bases; unmatched junction bases: 6. The V gene's germline CDR1 is MDHEN and CDR2 SYDVKM. CDR3 length: 15 residues. Here the CDR3 reads CASTGGRSSYNEQFF. CDR3 nucleotide sequence: TGTGCCAGCACCGGCGGGAGAAGCTCCTACAATGAGCAGTTCTTC.

In its sample, this clonotype was seen many times. V usage is TRBV7-3 and J usage is TRBJ2-4, with D perhaps TRBD1 or TRBD2 (6 bases each). Germline CDR1 is SGHTA and CDR2 is FQGTGA. Trimming left V 4 bases short and J 11 bases short, with 12 bases between. This CDR3 region has 12 residues. CDR3 amino acids: CASSSTGGVQYF. CDR3 coding DNA: TGTGCCAGCAGCTCGACAGGCGGGGTTCAGTACTTC. Full variable domain (remainder filled in from reference TRBV7-3 and TRBJ2-4): GAGVSQTPSNKVTEKGKYVELRCDPISGHTALYWYRQSLGQGPEFLIYFQGTGAADDSGLPNDRFFAVRPEGSVSTLKIQRTERGDSAVYLCASSSTGGVQYFGAGTRLSVL.

This clonotype was seen many times. The genes are TRBV9 and TRBJ2-7; D might be TRBD2 (5 bases). Trimming removed 0 bases at V and 4 bases at J, with 14 bases between. This CDR3 contains 15 residues. Germline CDR1 is SGDLS and CDR2 is YYNGEE. CDR3 nucleotide sequence: TGTGCCAGCAGCGTAGCTCTGGACTCCATATACGAGCAGTACTTC. Its translation: CASSVALDSIYEQYF.

V is TRBV27 and J is TRBJ1-1; D is unresolved. The germline V gene has CDR1 MNHEY and CDR2 SMNVEV (reference sequence). CDR3 length: 13 amino acids. The germline V and J ends were trimmed by 7 bases and 8 bases, with 17 bases remaining between them. The CDR3 spells CASILNGVTEAFF. The CDR3 DNA reads as TGTGCCAGCATTCTAAACGGGGTTACCGAAGCTTTCTTT.

This clonotype was found many times. This rearrangement joins TRBV29-1 to TRBJ2-1; D ambiguous. The CDR3 sequence is 10 residues long. Germline CDR1 and CDR2: SQVTM and ANQGSEA. V was cut by 7 bases and J by 7 bases, with 8 bases left in between. CDR3 residues: CSGGTNEQFF. The CDR3 DNA sequence: TGCAGCGGCGGAACGAATGAGCAGTTCTTC.

This clonotype was observed at least ten times. This chain connects TRBV5-1 to TRBJ2-7, with a possible D match to TRBD2 (6 bases). CDR1 and CDR2 from the germline V gene are SGHRS and YFSETQ. Between the trimmed V and J ends, which lost 4 bases and 8 bases, there was a span of 22 bases. The CDR3 sequence is 15 residues long. The CDR3 nucleotides read TGCGCCAGCAGCAGCCGGGACTCCAACGTTAGAAAGCAGTACTTC. As protein: CASSSRDSNVRKQYF.

This clonotype was found many times. The rearrangement links TRBV6-5 to TRBJ2-3; D remains ambiguous. The ends were cut back, 2 bases at V and 0 bases at J, with 9 bases in the middle. Germline lookup yields CDR1 MNHEY and CDR2 SVGAGI. There are 15 residues in the CDR3. The CDR3 loop reads CASSYRAGSTDTQYF. For the CDR3, the DNA is TGTGCCAGCAGTTACAGGGCAGGAAGCACAGATACGCAGTATTTT.

The table lists this clonotype with many counts. The chain couples TRBV2 to TRBJ1-5, with D unresolved. The CDR3 runs 13 residues. V lost 4 bases to trimming and J lost 4 bases, with 8 bases between them. The germline V gene encodes CDR1 SNHLY and CDR2 FYNNEI. CDR3 sequence: CASSVGMNQPQHF. CDR3 DNA: TGTGCCAGCAGTGTTGGGATGAATCAGCCCCAGCATTTT.

This clonotype showed up many times. This chain joins TRBV5-1 and TRBJ1-2; the match to TRBD1 covers 8 bases. CDR1 SGHRS and CDR2 YFSETQ come from the germline V gene. CDR3 length: 14 amino acids. After removal of 4 bases from V and 3 bases from J, the junction contained 5 bases not matched to a gene. The CDR3 bases are TGCGCCAGCAGCACCGCAGGGGGCTACTATGGCTACACCTTC. Its translation is CASSTAGGYYGYTF.

Judged by abundance, this clonotype is medium-sized. J is TRBJ2-3 and V is TRBV9; 8 nucleotides align to TRBD2. The CDR3 runs 18 residues. Per the germline V gene, CDR1 is SGDLS and CDR2 is YYNGEE. Unmatched junction bases numbered 11, after V lost 1 base and J lost 1 base. The CDR3 DNA reads as TGTGCCAGCAGCGTAACAGGACGAAGAGCGGGGGGCACAGATACGCAGTATTTT. Amino acid sequence: CASSVTGRRAGGTDTQYF.